These 2 T cell receptor beta chains share one sample of origin, sequenced in a study of cytomegalovirus exposure and HLA in healthy donors. With 60 Vbeta and 13 Jbeta primers, the PCR was carried out. Measured with immunoSEQ multiplex PCR; TCRdb has only the in-frame clones, and not every one. The table has tens of thousands of clones, just under 80% seen once. The sample was PBMCs. These receptors all come from a woman aged 40-49 years in good health and CMV-seronegative.

This chain uses TRBV4-2 with TRBJ2-1; 11 nucleotides match TRBD2. CDR3 length equals 17 residues. In germline, CDR1 is LGHNA, CDR2 YNFKEQ. Losses at the gene ends were 4 bases for V and 4 bases for J; bases not matched to a gene: 9. The CDR3 nucleotides read TGTGCCAGCAGCCCCCAGCCGGGACTAGCGGAATACAATGAGCAGTTCTTC. Amino acid sequence: CASSPQPGLAEYNEQFF.

This chain joins TRBV25-1 and TRBJ1-4; 9 nucleotides line up with TRBD1. J lost 2 bases, V lost 4 bases, and 11 bases had no gene match. CDR1 is MGHDK, CDR2 SYGVNS, per germline. The CDR3 has 18 amino acids. The DNA for the CDR3 is TGTGCCAGCAGTGTACCGGGACAGGGCAGGGACACTAATGAAAAACTGTTTTTT. This codes for CASSVPGQGRDTNEKLFF.